These 32 T cell receptor beta chains were sequenced from one sample in a study of blood T cells in healthy people across ages (dated by TCRdb to between 2014 and 2017). Libraries were built with 5' RACE. Sequencing relied on an Illumina HiSeq 2500. A second roughly 6 to 11 cycle PCR used a sample-barcoded 5' primer and a J-beta primer mix. The raw public data were reprocessed by TCRdb itself: fastp quality trimming at Q25, MiXCR clonotype calling, in-frame beta chains only. Each entry is one CDR3 protein sequence, shown with its most common DNA and genes. The table for this sample lists under 2,000,000 distinct CDR3 sequences; 40% to 55% of them were counted only once. Clones ranked in the top ten supply approximately 2.1% of the sample. Specimen: blood. These TCRs come from a woman between 40 and 55 years old in good health.

V usage is TRBV4-3 and J usage is TRBJ1-2, with unresolved D. Germline V lookup: CDR1 LGHNA, CDR2 YSLEER. The CDR3 is 13 amino acids. V lost 0 bases to trimming and J lost 8 bases, with 10 bases between them. The CDR3 nucleotides read TGCGCCAGCAGCCAAGATCGCGCAGAAGGCTACACCTTC. Translation: CASSQDRAEGYTF.

The rearrangement links TRBV20-1 to TRBJ2-1; TRBD2 might be the D (5 bases). The J call may be in error: the DNA end matches TRBJ2-7 better. Germline V CDR1 and CDR2: DFQATT, SNEGSKA (reference sequence). The CDR3 has 14 amino acids. The CDR3 coding sequence is TGCAGTGCTCTTGGACTGGTCTTGGGGAATGGGCAGTACTTC. It is translated as CSALGLVLGNGQYF.

This chain uses TRBV4-3 with TRBJ1-5, with D unclear. Trimming took 0 bases from V and 3 from J, leaving 9 bases between them. CDR1 is LGHNA, CDR2 YSLEER, per germline. The CDR3 is made up of 15 amino acids. The CDR3 nucleotides are TGCGCCAGCAGCCAAGACCTGGACCACAATCAGCCCCAGCATTTT. Protein product: CASSQDLDHNQPQHF.

The chain employs TRBV25-1 and TRBJ1-1; D might be TRBD1 (6 bases). CDR3 size: 14 residues. Trimming left V 8 bases short and J 0 bases short, with 13 bases between. Germline CDR1 and CDR2: MGHDK and SYGVNS. DNA for the CDR3: TGTGCCAGCGAACAGGGACGGCTGAACACTGAAGCTTTCTTT. Translated: CASEQGRLNTEAFF.

The chain recombines TRBV12-3 or TRBV12-4 with TRBJ2-1; 10 bases align to TRBD1. V lost 8 bases to trimming and J lost 4 bases; unmatched junction nucleotides: 8. The CDR3 spans 15 residues. CDR3 in amino acids: CASRDRGSPYNEQFF. CDR3 coding DNA: TGTGCCAGCCGGGACAGGGGATCCCCGTACAATGAGCAGTTCTTC.

This clonotype has only a few counts. The V gene is TRBV12-3 or TRBV12-4, the J gene TRBJ2-5; D might be TRBD1 (6 bases). V dropped 10 bases and J dropped 11 bases, with 35 bases sitting between them. This CDR3 comprises 17 residues. The CDR3 DNA is TGTGCCACCCAGGGGAGCCTTCAACCGAGGGTCTACAATGAGCAGTACTTC. Protein product: CATQGSLQPRVYNEQYF.

This clonotype was picked up a small number of times. The V gene is TRBV7-9, the J gene TRBJ2-6; 7 bases map to TRBD1. V lost 7 bases, J lost 0 bases, and 9 bases stayed unmatched. The CDR3 totals 17 residues. CDR1 and CDR2 (germline): SEHNR, FQNEAQ (reference sequence). CDR3 in amino acids: CASNEPGGGSGANVLTF. In DNA form, the CDR3 reads TGTGCCAGCAACGAACCAGGGGGTGGCTCTGGGGCCAACGTCCTGACTTTC.

CDR3 sequence: CASSFPASGRSYNEQFF. DNA of the CDR3: TGCGCCAGCAGCTTCCCGGCTAGCGGGCGATCCTACAATGAGCAGTTCTTC. V usage is TRBV5-1 and J usage is TRBJ2-1; 8 bases fit TRBD2. Germline CDR1 reads SGHRS; CDR2 reads YFSETQ. V shed 2 bases, J shed 1 base, and the junction held 8 bases outside the gene matches. CDR3 length equals 17 residues.

This chain connects TRBV4-3 to TRBJ2-1; D uncertain. The germline V gene encodes CDR1 LGHNA and CDR2 YSLEER. V lost 0 bases and J 6 bases, leaving 15 bases between the germline ends. CDR3 length: 16 amino acids. The CDR3 reads CASSQDGPGPSNEQFF. CDR3 sequence (DNA): TGCGCCAGCAGCCAAGACGGCCCCGGACCCAGCAATGAGCAGTTCTTC.

The rearrangement joins TRBV13 to TRBJ1-3; 7 nucleotides align to TRBD1. The J segment lost 2 bases and the V segment lost 4 bases, leaving 8 bases of the junction unmatched. The CDR3 extends over 16 amino acids. Germline CDR1 and CDR2: PRHDT and FYEKMQ (reference sequence). The CDR3 sequence: CASSSTNDRAGNTIYF. The CDR3 DNA reads TGTGCCAGCAGCTCGACAAACGACAGGGCTGGAAACACCATATATTTT.

This clonotype was detected a few times. This chain joins TRBV28 and TRBJ1-5; D call uncertain. V lost 7 bases, J lost 2 bases, and 15 bases lay in between. The length of the CDR3 is 15 residues. Germline V lookup: CDR1 MDHEN, CDR2 SYDVKM. CDR3 residues: CASIAQVSGNQPQHF. As DNA, the CDR3 is TGTGCCAGCATCGCGCAGGTGTCCGGCAATCAGCCCCAGCATTTT.

The J gene is TRBJ2-1, the V gene TRBV12-3 or TRBV12-4; 8 nucleotides align to TRBD1. The CDR3 consists of 14 residues. V gave up 6 bases and J gave up 13 bases; unmatched junction bases: 14. The CDR3 DNA reads as TGTGCCAGCAGACCGCGGACAGGGTTGGAGACCCAGTTCTTC. It specifies CASRPRTGLETQFF.

This chain joins TRBV7-9 and TRBJ2-7; D uncertain. V was cut by 4 bases and J by 5 bases, with 9 bases left in between. Per germline, CDR1 SEHNR and CDR2 FQNEAQ (reference sequence). CDR3 length: 12 amino acids. CDR3 protein: CASSSGWNEQYF. CDR3 sequence (DNA): TGTGCCAGCAGCTCAGGTTGGAACGAGCAGTACTTC.

The V and J genes are TRBV27 and TRBJ2-1; 10 positions match TRBD2. The CDR3 runs to 15 residues. Germline lookup yields CDR1 MNHEY and CDR2 SMNVEV (reference sequence). Trimming removed 8 bases from V and 6 bases from J; junction bases left unmatched: 10. The DNA of the CDR3 is TGTGCCAGCGGACCGAGCGGGGGGGCCCTCAATGAGCAGTTCTTC. It codes for CASGPSGGALNEQFF.

The V call is TRBV6-6, the J call TRBJ2-1; the D gene is possibly TRBD2 (6 bases). Germline V gene data show CDR1 as MNHNY and CDR2 as SVGAGI (reference sequence). The CDR3 extends over 15 amino acids. Trimming removed 5 bases from V and 9 bases from J, with 20 bases in between. CDR3 amino acids: CASSPLVGGLIEQFF. CDR3 DNA: TGTGCCAGCAGTCCCCTAGTGGGGGGTTTGATTGAGCAGTTCTTC.

On this clonotype itself: The junction shows a germline mismatch at one end, possibly a read error. V and J are TRBV4-3 and TRBJ1-6; TRBD1 matches 8 bases. Looked up from germline, CDR1 is LGHNA and CDR2 is YSLEER. The CDR3 consists of 18 residues. CDR3 sequence reads: CAGSQDFAGGVPISPLHF. The CDR3 nucleotides are TGCGCCGGCAGCCAAGATTTCGCAGGGGGCGTTCCCATTTCACCCCTCCACTTT.

This clonotype came up a few times. It is unclear where the CDR3 begins or ends on the DNA, so no DNA is shown, and the CDR3 is as TCRdb lists it. The rearrangement uses TRBV27 and TRBJ1-2. Inclusive of both ends, the CDR3 amounts to 20 amino acids. Looked up from germline, CDR1 is MNHEY and CDR2 is SMNVEV (reference sequence). CDR3 amino acids: CASSLFWRVHEPDIAYGYTF.

The chain joins TRBV20-1 to TRBJ1-1; 10 nucleotides align to TRBD1. The length of the CDR3 is 17 residues. V lost 4 bases, J lost 1 base, and 12 bases stayed unmatched. Germline-derived CDR1 and CDR2 are DFQATT and SNEGSKA (reference sequence). CDR3 DNA: TGCAGTGCTACCTTCCAAGACAGGGGGCCGCCGAACACTGAAGCTTTCTTT. Its translation: CSATFQDRGPPNTEAFF.

The V call is TRBV4-3, the J call TRBJ1-1; 7 nucleotides align to TRBD1. CDR1 is LGHNA and CDR2 is YSLEER in the germline V gene. The CDR3 length is 14 residues. The V gene end was trimmed by 3 bases and the J gene end by 4 bases; junction bases not matched to a gene: 5. The CDR3 protein is CASSHQQGSTEAFF. The CDR3 bases are TGCGCCAGCAGCCACCAACAGGGGAGCACTGAAGCTTTCTTT.

A few counts support this clonotype. The genes are TRBV10-3 and TRBJ2-3; 7 bases agree with TRBD1. The junction had 9 bases not matched to a gene; V was cut back by 2 bases and J by 4 bases. The CDR3 contains 16 residues. CDR1 and CDR2 (germline): ENHRY, SYGVKD. CDR3 sequence: CAISEHLTGTADTQYF. The CDR3 bases are TGTGCCATCAGTGAGCATTTAACAGGGACAGCAGATACGCAGTATTTT.

The chain carries TRBV27 and TRBJ1-5; D might be TRBD1 (6 bases). The germline gives CDR1 MNHEY, CDR2 SMNVEV (reference sequence). Trimming removed 0 bases at V and 6 bases at J, with 18 bases between. The CDR3 covers 17 residues. DNA of the CDR3: TGTGCCAGCAGTTTATCTGGGCAGGGGCTGCGGAGTCAGCCCCAGCATTTT. It specifies CASSLSGQGLRSQPQHF.

For the CDR3, the DNA is TGTGCCAGCAGTCCTCAGAGCGAGGGGTGGGCGAATGAGCAGTTCTTC. Its protein product is CASSPQSEGWANEQFF. The V and J genes are TRBV6-5 and TRBJ2-1; TRBD1 or TRBD2 may be the D gene (5 bases each). V was clipped by 5 bases and J by 7 bases, with 21 bases between them. The CDR3 totals 16 residues. The germline V gene encodes CDR1 MNHEY and CDR2 SVGAGI.

The V and J genes are TRBV5-1 and TRBJ2-6; D gene ambiguous. Germline V gene lookup returns CDR1 SGHRS and CDR2 YFSETQ. The ends were cut back, 1 base at V and 2 bases at J, with 13 bases in the middle. CDR3 length equals 17 residues. In DNA, the CDR3 is TGCGCCAGCAGCTTGTCCTTATTGAGCGCTGGGGCCAACGTCCTGACTTTC. Translated, it gives CASSLSLLSAGANVLTF.

V gene TRBV20-1 combines with J gene TRBJ2-7; TRBD2 matches at 11 bases. Germline V CDR1 and CDR2: DFQATT, SNEGSKA (reference sequence). The trim removed 3 bases at V and 7 bases at J, leaving 8 bases unmatched. The CDR3 covers 14 residues. CDR3 in DNA: TGCAGTGCTAGCCCAACTACTAGCGGGGGTGAGCAGTACTTC. Translating it yields CSASPTTSGGEQYF.

The chain is built from TRBV7-2 and TRBJ1-1; unclear D gene. V gave up 3 bases and J gave up 11 bases, with 10 bases separating them. Germline loops: CDR1 SGHTA, CDR2 FQGNSA. CDR3 length: 11 residues. The CDR3 protein is CASSFGVMAFF. CDR3 DNA sequence: TGTGCCAGCAGCTTCGGAGTGATGGCTTTCTTT.

The rearrangement links TRBV3-1 to TRBJ2-3, with D possibly TRBD2 on 7 matching bases. The germline V gene encodes CDR1 LGHDT and CDR2 YNNKEL (reference sequence). This CDR3 region has 15 residues. V gave up 1 base and J gave up 4 bases, with 12 bases separating them. The DNA of the CDR3 is TGTGCCAGCAGCCAAGTCCGGGGGGCTGCAGATACGCAGTATTTT. Encoded protein: CASSQVRGAADTQYF.

The chain joins TRBV6-2 or TRBV6-3 to TRBJ2-5, with D possibly TRBD1 on 6 matching bases. Germline CDR1 is MNHEY and CDR2 is SVGEGT. This CDR3 contains 13 residues. Between the trimmed V and J ends, which lost 10 bases and 0 bases, there was a span of 12 bases. CDR3 loop: CATRTVHQETQYF. The CDR3 nucleotides are TGTGCCACGAGGACAGTTCACCAAGAGACCCAGTACTTC.

In this sample, this clonotype turned up a few times. This chain uses TRBV5-1 with TRBJ2-5; TRBD1 matches 7 bases. Germline V CDR1 and CDR2: SGHRS, YFSETQ. This CDR3 has 14 residues. With V trimmed by 4 bases and J by 7 bases, 10 bases remained unmatched. CDR3 DNA sequence: TGCGCCAGCAGCCTGGGACAGACCAGGGGGACCCAGTACTTC. Protein product: CASSLGQTRGTQYF.

This clonotype has more than one count but fewer than ten. The rearrangement uses TRBV29-1 and TRBJ2-1; a weak D match, TRBD1 (5 bases). Trimming removed 3 bases at V and 9 bases at J, with 18 bases between. Germline V gene sequence: CDR1 SQVTM, CDR2 ANQGSEA. CDR3 length: 14 amino acids. Written as DNA, the CDR3 is TGCAGCGTTGATGAAGCAGGGCTGATAACTGAGCAGTTCTTC. Its protein product is CSVDEAGLITEQFF.

This clonotype was counted only a few times. The chain joins TRBV20-1 to TRBJ1-2; weak D call: TRBD1 (5 bases). Germline loops: CDR1 DFQATT, CDR2 SNEGSKA (reference sequence). V gave up 2 bases and J gave up 0 bases, with 7 bases separating them. The CDR3 runs to 13 residues. The CDR3 reads CSARRGSNYGYTF. The CDR3 DNA follows: TGCAGTGCTAGAAGGGGTTCTAACTATGGCTACACCTTC.

The gene calls are TRBV7-2 and TRBJ2-7, with D maybe TRBD1 (6 bases). Germline loops: CDR1 SGHTA, CDR2 FQGNSA. The CDR3 totals 15 residues. V shed 11 bases and J shed 6 bases, with 26 bases lying between them. CDR3 DNA sequence: TGTGCCGGCATCTTATGGGAACAGGGAGCTCCCGAGCAGTACTTC. Translating gives CAGILWEQGAPEQYF.

This chain's CDR3 is CASSSSLGGGTYNEQFF. The CDR3 coding sequence is TGTGCCAGTAGCTCTTCTTTGGGGGGGGGGACCTACAATGAGCAGTTCTTC. The chain has TRBV12-3 or TRBV12-4 and TRBJ2-1; TRBD2 aligns across 7 bases. The V segment lost 9 bases and the J segment 2 bases; nucleotides outside the gene matches: 16. This CDR3 contains 17 residues.